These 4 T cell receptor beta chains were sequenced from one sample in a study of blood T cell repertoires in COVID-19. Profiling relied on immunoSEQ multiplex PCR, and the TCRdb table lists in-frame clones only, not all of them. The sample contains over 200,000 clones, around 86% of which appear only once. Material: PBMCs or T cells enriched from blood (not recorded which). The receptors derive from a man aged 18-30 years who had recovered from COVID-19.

As DNA, the CDR3 is TGTGCCAGCAGTTTAGGGGGCCTCTACGAGCAGTACTTC. Its protein is CASSLGGLYEQYF. The gene calls are TRBV12-3 or TRBV12-4 and TRBJ2-7; D perhaps matches TRBD1 (5 bases). V was shortened by 1 base and J by 3 bases, with 7 bases between the two germline ends. The CDR3 covers 13 residues.

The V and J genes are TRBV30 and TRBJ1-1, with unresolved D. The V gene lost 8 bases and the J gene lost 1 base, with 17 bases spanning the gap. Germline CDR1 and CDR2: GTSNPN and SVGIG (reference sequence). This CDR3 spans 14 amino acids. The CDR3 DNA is TGTGCCCTGACGACTCCTCTGGGGAACACTGAAGCTTTCTTT. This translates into CALTTPLGNTEAFF.

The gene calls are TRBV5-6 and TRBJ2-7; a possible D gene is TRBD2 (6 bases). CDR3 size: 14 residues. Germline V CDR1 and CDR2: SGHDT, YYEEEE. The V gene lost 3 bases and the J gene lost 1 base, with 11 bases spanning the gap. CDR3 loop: CASSWGGVSYEQYF. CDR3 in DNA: TGTGCCAGCAGCTGGGGCGGGGTTTCCTACGAGCAGTACTTC.

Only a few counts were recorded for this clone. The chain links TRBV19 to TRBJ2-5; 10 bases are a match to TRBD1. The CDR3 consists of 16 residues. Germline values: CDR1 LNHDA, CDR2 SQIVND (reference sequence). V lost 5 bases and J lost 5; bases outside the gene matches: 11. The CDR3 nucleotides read TGTGCCAGTAGTCCCGCTATGGTGGACAGGGGGGAGACCCAGTACTTC. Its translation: CASSPAMVDRGETQYF.